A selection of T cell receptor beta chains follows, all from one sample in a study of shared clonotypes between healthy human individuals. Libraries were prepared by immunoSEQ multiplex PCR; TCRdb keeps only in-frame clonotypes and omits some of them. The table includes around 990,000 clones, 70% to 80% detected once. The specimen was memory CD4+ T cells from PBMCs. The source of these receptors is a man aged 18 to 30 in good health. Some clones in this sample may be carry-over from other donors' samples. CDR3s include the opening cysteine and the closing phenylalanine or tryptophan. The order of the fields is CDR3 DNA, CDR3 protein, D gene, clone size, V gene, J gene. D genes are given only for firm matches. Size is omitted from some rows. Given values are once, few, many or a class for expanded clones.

DNA: TGTGCCAGCAGCCTCCAGGGGTACGAGCAGTACTTC
CDR3: CASSLQGYEQYF
D: -
size: once
V: TRBV5-4
J: TRBJ2-7

DNA: TGTGCCAGCAGCCAGGGGGCGTATTCACCCCTCCACTTT
CDR3: CASSQGAYSPLHF
D: TRBD1
size: -
V: TRBV2
J: TRBJ1-6

DNA: TGTGCCAGCAGCCTCCCCACTAGCGGGAGAACAGATACGCAGTATTTT
CDR3: CASSLPTSGRTDTQYF
D: TRBD2
size: once
V: TRBV7-9
J: TRBJ2-3

DNA: TGTGCCAGCAGCTACGGGACAGGTCAAGAGACCCAGTACTTC
CDR3: CASSYGTGQETQYF
D: TRBD1
size: -
V: TRBV7-9
J: TRBJ2-5

DNA: TGCGCCAGCAGCTTTGAAATGACAGGGGGCTGGAAGACCCAGTACTTC
CDR3: CASSFEMTGGWKTQYF
D: TRBD1
size: -
V: TRBV5-1
J: TRBJ2-5

DNA: TGTGCCATCACTGGGGGGCTTGAGCAGTACTTC
CDR3: CAITGGLEQYF
D: -
size: -
V: TRBV10-3
J: TRBJ2-7

DNA: TGTGCCAGCAGCTTAGCCCTAGCCTTGAGTACAGATACGCAGTATTTT
CDR3: CASSLALALSTDTQYF
D: -
size: -
V: TRBV7-9
J: TRBJ2-3

DNA: TGTGCCAGCAGCCCCAGGGACAACAATCAGCCCCAGCATTTT
CDR3: CASSPRDNNQPQHF
D: -
size: few
V: TRBV27
J: TRBJ1-5

DNA: TGTGCCAGCAGCTCGTACGGGAGGCAAACCTACAATGAGCAGTTCTTC
CDR3: CASSSYGRQTYNEQFF
D: TRBD2
size: few
V: TRBV7-6
J: TRBJ2-1

DNA: TGTGCCAGCAGTAGACAGGGCTACGAGCAGTACTTC
CDR3: CASSRQGYEQYF
D: TRBD1
size: -
V: TRBV2
J: TRBJ2-7

DNA: TGTGCCAGTTCGGCCTATCCAGATACGCAGTATTTT
CDR3: CASSAYPDTQYF
D: -
size: -
V: TRBV28
J: TRBJ2-3

DNA: TGTGCCAGCAGTTCCCAAGGACAGGGCACAGATACGCAGTATTTT
CDR3: CASSSQGQGTDTQYF
D: TRBD1
size: once
V: TRBV28
J: TRBJ2-3

DNA: TGCAGTGCCGAGAGTAGATACGAGCAGTACTTC
CDR3: CSAESRYEQYF
D: -
size: -
V: TRBV20-1
J: TRBJ2-7

DNA: TGTGCCAGCAGCTTAGATGGCTCTCTTTGGGGCATTCAGTACTTC
CDR3: CASSLDGSLWGIQYF
D: -
size: once
V: TRBV7-9
J: TRBJ2-4

DNA: TGCGCCAGCAGCTTGGAGGCCTTCCAGTACAATGAGCAGTTCTTC
CDR3: CASSLEAFQYNEQFF
D: -
size: once
V: TRBV5-1
J: TRBJ2-1

DNA: TGTGCCAGCTCTCACCTTGGGGGGGGTCTTTACGAGCAGTACTTC
CDR3: CASSHLGGGLYEQYF
D: TRBD2
size: -
V: TRBV28
J: TRBJ2-7

DNA: TGTGCCAGCAGCTTGGCCGGGATGATGAACACTGAAGCTTTCTTT
CDR3: CASSLAGMMNTEAFF
D: -
size: -
V: TRBV5-4
J: TRBJ1-1

DNA: TGTGCCAGCAGTACACAGGGAAATGAGCAGTTCTTC
CDR3: CASSTQGNEQFF
D: -
size: -
V: TRBV2
J: TRBJ2-1

DNA: TGTGCCAGCAGCTCCGCGGTGTGGCAGACTGGAAACACCATATATTTT
CDR3: CASSSAVWQTGNTIYF
D: -
size: -
V: TRBV7-8
J: TRBJ1-3

DNA: TGCGCCAGCAGCCGAAGCGGGACATTGGAAAAACTGTTTTTT
CDR3: CASSRSGTLEKLFF
D: -
size: few
V: TRBV4-1
J: TRBJ1-4

DNA: TGCAGCGTTGGATGGGGGCGTGACAATGAGCAGTTCTTC
CDR3: CSVGWGRDNEQFF
D: -
size: once
V: TRBV29-1
J: TRBJ2-1

DNA: TGTGCCATCAGGGACAGAGATCCTAACTATGGCTACACCTTC
CDR3: CAIRDRDPNYGYTF
D: -
size: -
V: TRBV10-3
J: TRBJ1-2

DNA: TGTGCCAGCAAGGGGGCCAATCAGCCCCAGCATTTT
CDR3: CASKGANQPQHF
D: TRBD1
size: -
V: TRBV6-1
J: TRBJ1-5

DNA: TGTGCCAGCCCCCGGCGGAGCTATGAGACCCAGTACTTC
CDR3: CASPRRSYETQYF
D: -
size: -
V: TRBV25-1
J: TRBJ2-5

DNA: TGTGCCAGCAGTCCGGGGACGGGGGATCAGCCCCAGCATTTT
CDR3: CASSPGTGDQPQHF
D: -
size: once
V: TRBV28
J: TRBJ1-5

DNA: TGTGCCAGCAGCCCCAGGACTAGCGATGAGCAGTTCTTC
CDR3: CASSPRTSDEQFF
D: TRBD2
size: -
V: TRBV5-5
J: TRBJ2-1

DNA: TGTGCCAGCAGCTTGGATGCAGGGGGCTCAGGTGGCTACACCTTC
CDR3: CASSLDAGGSGGYTF
D: TRBD1
size: -
V: TRBV5-6
J: TRBJ1-2

DNA: TGTGCCAGCAGTCAGAGGGGTGGGACAGATACGCAGTATTTT
CDR3: CASSQRGGTDTQYF
D: -
size: -
V: TRBV25-1
J: TRBJ2-3

DNA: TGTGCCAGCAGCTTTGGACAGAAGACCGAAAAACTGTTTTTT
CDR3: CASSFGQKTEKLFF
D: -
size: -
V: TRBV13
J: TRBJ1-4

DNA: TGTGCCAGCAGCTCCCTCACGGTGGGGCAGCCCCAGCATTTT
CDR3: CASSSLTVGQPQHF
D: -
size: few
V: TRBV5-5
J: TRBJ1-5

DNA: TGTGCCAGCAGCACTAGCGCAGACTACGAGCAGTACTTC
CDR3: CASSTSADYEQYF
D: TRBD2
size: -
V: TRBV9
J: TRBJ2-7

DNA: TGTGCCAGCAGCCCGGTTGAAGTCCCGGGTCAGCCGCAGTACTTC
CDR3: CASSPVEVPGQPQYF
D: -
size: once
V: TRBV28
J: TRBJ2-7

DNA: TGCGCCAGCAGTGGGTCCATCCCTGCCCTAGCGGGAGCCTACAATGAGCAGTTCTTC
CDR3: CASSGSIPALAGAYNEQFF
D: TRBD2
size: -
V: TRBV10-2
J: TRBJ2-1

DNA: TGTGCCAGCAGTTACGGGCAGGGAGGCACAGATACGCAGTATTTT
CDR3: CASSYGQGGTDTQYF
D: -
size: once
V: TRBV6-6
J: TRBJ2-3

DNA: TGTGCCAGCAGCGTAGCCGAAACTAGCGGGAGGGCCGGGAACACCGGGGAGCTGTTTTTT
CDR3: CASSVAETSGRAGNTGELFF
D: TRBD2
size: -
V: TRBV9
J: TRBJ2-2

DNA: TGTGCCAGCAGCCGAGGAGACTACGAGCAGTACTTC
CDR3: CASSRGDYEQYF
D: -
size: -
V: TRBV7-9
J: TRBJ2-7

DNA: TGTGCCAGCAGCTACCGGGAGTACAATGAGCAGTTCTTC
CDR3: CASSYREYNEQFF
D: -
size: -
V: TRBV11-2
J: TRBJ2-1

DNA: TGTGCCAGCAGTTTTGGGGGAGGTGGCTACACCTTC
CDR3: CASSFGGGGYTF
D: -
size: few
V: TRBV28
J: TRBJ1-2

DNA: TGTGCCAGTAGTATACAGCGCGGGGCATACGAGCAGTACTTC
CDR3: CASSIQRGAYEQYF
D: -
size: -
V: TRBV19
J: TRBJ2-7

DNA: TGTGCCTGGGATACCGGGACTAGCGAAGAGACCCAGTACTTC
CDR3: CAWDTGTSEETQYF
D: TRBD2
size: -
V: TRBV30
J: TRBJ2-5

DNA: TGCGCCAGCAGCTTGGGGCTTGGACTGAACACTGAAGCTTTCTTT
CDR3: CASSLGLGLNTEAFF
D: -
size: -
V: TRBV5-1
J: TRBJ1-1

DNA: TGTGCCAGCAGTTTTTACAGGGTAGATGAAAAACTGTTTTTT
CDR3: CASSFYRVDEKLFF
D: -
size: many
V: TRBV28
J: TRBJ1-4

DNA: TGTGCCAGCAGAACCGGGACTAGCGGGGACCAAGAGACCCAGTACTTC
CDR3: CASRTGTSGDQETQYF
D: TRBD2
size: -
V: TRBV28
J: TRBJ2-5

DNA: TGCAGCGTTGAATTGGACACTATCTCTGGGGCCAACGTCCTGACTTTC
CDR3: CSVELDTISGANVLTF
D: -
size: -
V: TRBV29-1
J: TRBJ2-6

DNA: TGTGCCAGCAATTCTGGGGGGGCTCAATATGAAAAACTGTTTTTT
CDR3: CASNSGGAQYEKLFF
D: -
size: -
V: TRBV28
J: TRBJ1-4

DNA: TGTGCCAGCAGCTTGACTAGCGGGAGCAGCGAGCAGTACTTC
CDR3: CASSLTSGSSEQYF
D: TRBD2
size: -
V: TRBV5-5
J: TRBJ2-7

DNA: TGTGCCAGCAGCTCTGTGGCGAATGAGCAGTTCTTC
CDR3: CASSSVANEQFF
D: -
size: -
V: TRBV5-4
J: TRBJ2-1

DNA: TGCAGCGCCTACAGTGCGAACACTGAAGCTTTCTTT
CDR3: CSAYSANTEAFF
D: -
size: -
V: TRBV29-1
J: TRBJ1-1

DNA: TGTGCCAGTAGTATGGGGACAGGGATTAGTGGTGGCTACACCTTC
CDR3: CASSMGTGISGGYTF
D: TRBD1
size: many
V: TRBV19
J: TRBJ1-2

DNA: TGTGCCAGCTCACAGTCCAGGGGGCTTGACACTGAAGCTTTCTTT
CDR3: CASSQSRGLDTEAFF
D: TRBD1
size: -
V: TRBV18
J: TRBJ1-1

DNA: TGTGCCATCAGTGAGTCCGGACAGGTAGGGACTGAAGCTTTCTTT
CDR3: CAISESGQVGTEAFF
D: TRBD1
size: -
V: TRBV10-3
J: TRBJ1-1

DNA: TGTGCCAGCTCACCGGGGGTTTCAAAAGAGACCCAGTACTTC
CDR3: CASSPGVSKETQYF
D: -
size: -
V: TRBV18
J: TRBJ2-5

DNA: TGTGCCAGCAGCTTACAGGGACGCGGATATGGCTACACCTTC
CDR3: CASSLQGRGYGYTF
D: -
size: -
V: TRBV11-2
J: TRBJ1-2

DNA: TGTGCCATCAGTACGACAGGGGGAAATCAGCCCCAGCATTTT
CDR3: CAISTTGGNQPQHF
D: TRBD1
size: -
V: TRBV10-3
J: TRBJ1-5

DNA: TGTGCCAGCAGCCCTTGGACTCCTCAAGAGACCCAGTACTTC
CDR3: CASSPWTPQETQYF
D: -
size: once
V: TRBV11-2
J: TRBJ2-5